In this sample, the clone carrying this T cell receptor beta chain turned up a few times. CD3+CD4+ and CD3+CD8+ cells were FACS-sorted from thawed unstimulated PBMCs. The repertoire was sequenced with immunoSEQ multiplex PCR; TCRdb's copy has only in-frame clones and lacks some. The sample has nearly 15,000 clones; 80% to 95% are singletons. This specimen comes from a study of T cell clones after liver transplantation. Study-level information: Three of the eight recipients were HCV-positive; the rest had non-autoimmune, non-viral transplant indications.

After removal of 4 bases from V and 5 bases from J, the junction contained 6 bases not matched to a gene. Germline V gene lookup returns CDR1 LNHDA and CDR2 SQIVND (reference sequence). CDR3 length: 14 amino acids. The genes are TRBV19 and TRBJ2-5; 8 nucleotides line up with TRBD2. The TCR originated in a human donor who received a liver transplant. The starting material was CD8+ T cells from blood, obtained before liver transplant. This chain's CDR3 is CASSKGLVGETQYF. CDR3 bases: TGTGCCAGTAGTAAGGGACTAGTAGGTGAGACCCAGTACTTC.